The 9 T cell receptor beta chains below come from one sample, sequenced in a study of metastatic and nonmetastatic thyroid tumors. TCRdb ran MiXCR on the PCR reads. This sample carries around 23,000 clones, 13% to 15% of them seen once, and the ten largest clones take around 15%. There were no patients who had received any treatment before thyroid surgery. Input material: tumor tissue. The receptors here all came from a female donor with papillary thyroid cancer or a benign thyroid nodule (not recorded which). Some clones in this sample may be carry-over from other donors' samples.

At least ten counts were recorded for this clone. The chain carries TRBV2 and TRBJ1-1, with a possible D match to TRBD1 (6 bases). The germline V gene has CDR1 SNHLY and CDR2 FYNNEI. The CDR3 runs 12 residues. Trimming removed 8 bases from V and 3 bases from J, with 10 bases in between. CDR3: CASGQTDTEAFF. CDR3 nucleotides: TGTGCCAGCGGACAGACCGACACTGAAGCTTTCTTT.

This clone has at least ten counts. The rearrangement uses TRBV10-3 and TRBJ1-2; D gene ambiguous. The CDR3 has 11 residues. From germline, CDR1 is ENHRY and CDR2 SYGVKD. Trimming pared 4 bases from V and 5 bases from J, leaving 5 bases between. The CDR3 DNA follows: TGTGCCATCAGTGCCGTATATGGCTACACCTTC. The encoded protein is CAISAVYGYTF.

Turning to this clone: At one boundary the junction diverges from the germline segment, which might be a read error. The rearrangement joins TRBV6-1 to TRBJ2-6; a possible D gene is TRBD2 (7 bases). CDR3 length equals 18 residues. CDR1 and CDR2 (germline): MNHNS, SASEGT. In nucleotides, the CDR3 is TGTGCCAGCAGTGAACGCTGGCGGGGGCCGCTTTTATCCAACTTCCTGACTTTC. This gives the protein CASSERWRGPLLSNFLTF.

The chain joins TRBV6-5 to TRBJ2-3; 7 bases are a match to TRBD1. J gave up 2 bases and V 2 bases, and 10 bases lay outside the gene matches. This CDR3 is 17 amino acids long. The germline V gene has CDR1 MNHEY and CDR2 SVGAGI. CDR3 residues: CASSYGVTGDPTDTQYF. CDR3 nucleotides: TGTGCCAGCAGTTACGGTGTCACAGGGGATCCCACAGATACGCAGTATTTT.

This clone was recorded at least ten times. V and J are TRBV11-2 and TRBJ1-6; D might be TRBD1 (6 bases). Per the germline V gene, CDR1 is SGHAT and CDR2 is FQNNGV. The V and J ends lost 5 bases and 10 bases respectively, with 18 bases between them. The CDR3 runs 15 residues. The CDR3 here is CASSKRQEPESPLHF. The CDR3 coding sequence is TGTGCCAGCAGCAAAAGACAGGAACCTGAATCACCCCTCCACTTT.

As to this clone: Its ends do not fully match the called genes, so a read error is possible. The chain couples TRBV19 to TRBJ2-5; 12 bases line up with TRBD1. Germline values: CDR1 LNHDA, CDR2 SQIVND (reference sequence). The CDR3 loop spans 14 amino acids. The DNA for the CDR3 is TGTTCCAGTAGCCCCGGGACAGGGGGCGAGACCCAGTACTTC. This sequence encodes CSSSPGTGGETQYF.

The sample holds many counts of this clone. The gene calls are TRBV2 and TRBJ1-1; D uncertain. This CDR3 has 13 residues. Deletions cut 7 bases from V and 3 bases from J, with 12 bases between. Looked up from germline, CDR1 is SNHLY and CDR2 is FYNNEI. CDR3 sequence reads: CASMVGGYTEAFF. The CDR3 DNA is TGTGCCAGCATGGTTGGAGGATACACTGAAGCTTTCTTT.

This clone is judged medium-sized. The chain has TRBV20-1 and TRBJ2-2, with TRBD2 matching 8 bases. The germline gives CDR1 DFQATT, CDR2 SNEGSKA (reference sequence). This CDR3 comprises 16 residues. Trimming at V came to 2 bases and at J to 4 bases, leaving 9 bases not matched to a gene. The CDR3 DNA follows: TGCAGTGCTAGATTAGGGCTAGCGGGTATCACCGGGGAGCTGTTTTTT. Translation: CSARLGLAGITGELFF.

This clone was seen ten or more times. V and J are TRBV9 and TRBJ2-1; TRBD1 or TRBD2 may be the D gene (5 bases each). With 0 bases removed from V and 6 bases from J, the gap between germline ends came to 13 bases. The CDR3 loop spans 15 amino acids. Germline V lookup: CDR1 SGDLS, CDR2 YYNGEE. The CDR3 nucleotides read TGTGCCAGCAGCGTAGGGGGGTCCGGGCTCAATGAGCAGTTCTTC. This translates into CASSVGGSGLNEQFF.